The 6 T cell receptor beta chains listed next were all sequenced from one sample in a study of patients and donors after allogeneic stem cell transplantation (dated by TCRdb to the early 2020s). Receptor amplification or capture employed RT-PCR. Sequencing relied on a NextSeq 550. TCRdb reprocessed the public reads (quality trimming at Q25 with fastp, clone calling with MiXCR) and kept in-frame beta chains. Under each unique CDR3 protein, matching rows form one entry showing the most common genes and DNA. The sample data list over 150,000 distinct CDR3 sequences, and 41% of these were observed just once. Of the sample, 25% to 35% falls within the top ten clones. Sequenced sample: blood, either unsorted or a sorted T cell fraction (not recorded which). Source of these receptors: a human donor who was either an allogeneic HSCT recipient or a stem cell or donor lymphocyte infusion donor (not recorded which). It is not recorded whose cells these are; they may come from a transplant donor.

V gene TRBV20-1 combines with J gene TRBJ2-7, with 15 nucleotides matching TRBD2. The CDR3 runs to 14 residues. CDR1 and CDR2 (germline): DFQATT, SNEGSKA (reference sequence). V lost 5 bases and J lost 5; bases outside the gene matches: 4. CDR3 amino acids: CSAGGLAGGNEQYF. Written as DNA, the CDR3 is TGCAGTGCTGGCGGACTAGCGGGAGGGAACGAGCAGTACTTC.

The chain carries TRBV30 and TRBJ1-1; D gene uncertain. Germline CDR1 and CDR2: GTSNPN and SVGIG (reference sequence). The germline V and J ends were trimmed by 5 bases and 10 bases, with 5 bases remaining between them. This CDR3 comprises 8 residues. The CDR3 is CAWGPAFF. The CDR3 DNA reads TGTGCCTGGGGCCCAGCTTTCTTT. Full variable domain (rest looked up from reference TRBV30 and TRBJ1-1): SQTIHQWPATLVQPVGSPLSLECTVEGTSNPNLYWYRQAAGRGLQLLFYSVGIGQISSEVPQNLSASRPQDRQFILSSKKLLLSDSGFYLCAWGPAFFGQGTRLTVV.

This clonotype was recorded a few times. The chain has TRBV6-6 and TRBJ1-2; 7 bases map to TRBD1. V was pared by 2 bases and J by 1 base, with 7 bases of the junction left unmatched. Germline assignment: CDR1 MNHNY and CDR2 SVGAGI (reference sequence). The CDR3 covers 16 residues. In nucleotides, the CDR3 is TGTGCCAGCAGTTACCGGGGACAGCAACTTAACTATGGCTACACCTTC. As protein: CASSYRGQQLNYGYTF.

This clonotype appeared a few times. This chain joins TRBV6-2 or TRBV6-3 and TRBJ1-2; 8 bases agree with TRBD1. V shed 7 bases, J shed 0 bases, and the junction held 4 bases outside the gene matches. The CDR3 length is 14 residues. Germline V gene lookup returns CDR1 MNHEY and CDR2 SVGEGT. The CDR3 DNA is TGTGCCAGCAACGGACAGGGAACTAACTATGGCTACACCTTC. It codes for CASNGQGTNYGYTF.

The gene calls are TRBV20-1 and TRBJ2-6; 7 bases align to TRBD1. From germline, CDR1 is DFQATT and CDR2 SNEGSKA (reference sequence). Trimming at V came to 6 bases and at J to 2 bases, leaving 10 bases not matched to a gene. There are 16 residues in the CDR3. The CDR3 here is CSAIDRVLAGANVLTF. The DNA of the CDR3 is TGCAGTGCCATTGACAGGGTGTTAGCTGGGGCCAACGTCCTGACTTTC.

This clonotype was detected a few times. The J gene is TRBJ1-4, the V gene TRBV12-3 or TRBV12-4; TRBD1 matches 7 bases. Trimming removed 5 bases from V and 8 bases from J; junction bases left unmatched: 11. The CDR3 is 15 amino acids. The CDR3 sequence: CASSPNRGGGEKLFF. The CDR3 DNA is TGTGCCAGCAGTCCCAACAGGGGAGGGGGAGAAAAACTGTTTTTT.